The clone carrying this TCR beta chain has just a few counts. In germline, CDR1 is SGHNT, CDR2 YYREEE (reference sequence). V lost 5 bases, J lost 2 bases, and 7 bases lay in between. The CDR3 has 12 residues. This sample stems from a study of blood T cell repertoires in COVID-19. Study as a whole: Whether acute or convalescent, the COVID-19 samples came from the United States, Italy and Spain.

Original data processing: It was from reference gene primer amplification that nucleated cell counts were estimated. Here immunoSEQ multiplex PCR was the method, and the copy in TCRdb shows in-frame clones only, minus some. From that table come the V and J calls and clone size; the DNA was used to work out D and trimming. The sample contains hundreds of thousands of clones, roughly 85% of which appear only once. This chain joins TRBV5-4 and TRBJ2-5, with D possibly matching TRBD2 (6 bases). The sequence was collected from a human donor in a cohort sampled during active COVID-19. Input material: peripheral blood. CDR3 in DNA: TGTGCCAGCAGACGGGGGCAAGAGACCCAGTACTTC. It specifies CASRRGQETQYF.